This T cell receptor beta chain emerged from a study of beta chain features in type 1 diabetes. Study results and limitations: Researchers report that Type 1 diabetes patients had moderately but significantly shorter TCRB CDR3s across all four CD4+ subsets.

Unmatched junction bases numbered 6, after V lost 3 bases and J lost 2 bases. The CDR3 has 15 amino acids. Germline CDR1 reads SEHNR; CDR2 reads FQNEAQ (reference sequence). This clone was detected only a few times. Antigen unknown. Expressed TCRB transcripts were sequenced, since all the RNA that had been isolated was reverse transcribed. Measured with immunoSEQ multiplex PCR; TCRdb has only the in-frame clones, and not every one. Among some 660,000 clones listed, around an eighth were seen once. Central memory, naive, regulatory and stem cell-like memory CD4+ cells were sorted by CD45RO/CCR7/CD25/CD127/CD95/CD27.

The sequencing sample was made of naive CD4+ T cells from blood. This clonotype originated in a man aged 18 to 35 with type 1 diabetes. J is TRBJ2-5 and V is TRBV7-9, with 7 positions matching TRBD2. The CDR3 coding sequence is TGTGCCAGCAGCTTGGGAGGGACCTCGCAAGAGACCCAGTACTTC. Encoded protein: CASSLGGTSQETQYF.